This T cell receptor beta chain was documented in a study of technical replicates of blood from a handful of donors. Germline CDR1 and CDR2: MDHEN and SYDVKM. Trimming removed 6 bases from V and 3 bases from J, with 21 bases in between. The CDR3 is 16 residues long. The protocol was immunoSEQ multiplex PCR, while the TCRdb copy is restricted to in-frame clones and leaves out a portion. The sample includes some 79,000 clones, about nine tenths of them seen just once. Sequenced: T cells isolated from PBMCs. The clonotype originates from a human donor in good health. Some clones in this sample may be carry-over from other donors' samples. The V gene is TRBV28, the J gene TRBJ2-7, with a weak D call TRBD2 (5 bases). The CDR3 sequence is CASRTVLAGGNYEQYF. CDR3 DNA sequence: TGTGCCAGCAGAACTGTCCTAGCCGGAGGAAACTACGAGCAGTACTTC.